The entry that follows covers one TCR beta chain sequence. Its target is not known. Preparation of the TCRbeta library used unique molecular identifiers. Using its own MiXCR run on the PCR reads, TCRdb lists one record per CDR3 protein. In the table there are about 980,000 distinct CDR3 sequences, 25% to 30% of which are singletons. This specimen comes from a study of T-cell reconstitution after alpha-beta-depleted transplantation in children. The CDR3 length is 14 residues. Germline CDR1 reads SGHRS; CDR2 reads YFSETQ. The ends lost 4 bases at V and 6 bases at J; junction bases unmatched: 9. General study findings and limits: Expanded graft clones numbering several hundred reportedly gave rise to alpha-beta T cells about two months after transplant.

The TCR was taken from a boy in the first two years of life who had a stem cell transplant for SCID, so the T cells may come from the graft donor. The sample was PBMCs, mostly from graft donor cells, taken 360 days after TCRalphabeta/CD19-depleted stem cell transplant. The chain employs TRBV5-1 and TRBJ1-1, with 7 nucleotides matching TRBD1. For the CDR3, the DNA is TGCGCCAGCAGCCTTCAGGGGGGCACGGCTGAAGCTTTCTTT. Amino acids: CASSLQGGTAEAFF.